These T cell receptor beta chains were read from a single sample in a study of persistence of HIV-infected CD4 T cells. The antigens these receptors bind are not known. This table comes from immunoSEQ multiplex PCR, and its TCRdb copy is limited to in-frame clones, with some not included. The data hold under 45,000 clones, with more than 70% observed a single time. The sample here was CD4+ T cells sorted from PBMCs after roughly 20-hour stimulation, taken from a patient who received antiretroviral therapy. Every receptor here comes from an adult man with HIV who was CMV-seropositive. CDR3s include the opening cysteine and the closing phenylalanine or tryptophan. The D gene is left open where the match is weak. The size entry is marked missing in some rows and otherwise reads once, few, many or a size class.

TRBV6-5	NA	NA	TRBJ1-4	TGTGCCAGCAGTTACTCGTGGGGCAGCTCTAATGAAAAACTGTTTTTT	CASSYSWGSSNEKLFF
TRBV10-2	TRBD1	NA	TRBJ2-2	TGCGCCAGCAGTGCTTCGGGACAGACGAACACCGGGGAGCTGTTTTTT	CASSASGQTNTGELFF
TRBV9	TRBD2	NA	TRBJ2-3	TGTGCCAGTAAGCGGGGGGACACAGATACGCAGTATTTT	CASKRGDTDTQYF
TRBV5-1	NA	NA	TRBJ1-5	TGCGCCAGCAGCTTGGGGTCTGGGGGGCCTCTCAATCAGCCCCAGCATTTT	CASSLGSGGPLNQPQHF
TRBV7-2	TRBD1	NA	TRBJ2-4	TGTGCCAGCAGCCCCGGGACAGGCCGAATACTAGCCAAAAACATTCAGTACTTC	CASSPGTGRILAKNIQYF
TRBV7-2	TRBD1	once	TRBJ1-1	TGTGCCAGCAGCTGGGGACAGGGGATGAACACTGAAGCTTTCTTT	CASSWGQGMNTEAFF
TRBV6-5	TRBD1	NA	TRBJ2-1	TGTGCCAGCAGGGGGGACAGGGGCTCCTACAATGAGCAGTTCTTC	CASRGDRGSYNEQFF
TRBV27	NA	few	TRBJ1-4	TGTGCCAGTCGGCCAACGACGGGAAAACTGTTTTTT	CASRPTTGKLFF
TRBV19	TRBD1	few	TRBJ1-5	TGTGCCAGTACTCCCGACAGGGCGAATCAGCCCCAGCATTTT	CASTPDRANQPQHF
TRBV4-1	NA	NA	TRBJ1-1	TGCGCCAGCAGCCAAGATATCCAGGGTATAGGCACTGAAGCTTTCTTT	CASSQDIQGIGTEAFF
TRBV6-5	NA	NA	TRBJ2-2	TGTGCCAGCAGTTGGGAAACCGGGGAGCTGTTTTTT	CASSWETGELFF
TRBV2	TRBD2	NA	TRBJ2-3	TGTGCCGGTGCGACTAGCGGGGGACATAGCACAGATACGCAGTATTTT	CAGATSGGHSTDTQYF
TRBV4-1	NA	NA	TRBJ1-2	TGCGCCAGCAGCCCCCCAGGGCGACCTAACTATGGCTACACCTTC	CASSPPGRPNYGYTF
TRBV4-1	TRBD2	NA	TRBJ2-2	TGCGCCAGCAGCCTGCGTACCCTAGCGGGGGGGCGGACCGGGGAGCTGTTTTTT	CASSLRTLAGGRTGELFF
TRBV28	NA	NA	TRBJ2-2	TGTGCCAGCCTCACTCTAAGAGACGCTAACACCGGGGAGCTGTTTTTT	CASLTLRDANTGELFF
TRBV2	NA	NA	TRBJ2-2	TGTGCCAGCAAAAGGCAGGGGCGGTCCACCGGGGAGCTGTTTTTT	CASKRQGRSTGELFF
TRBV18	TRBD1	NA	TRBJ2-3	TGTGCCAGCTCACCCTGGGACAGGCTTAGCACAGATACGCAGTATTTT	CASSPWDRLSTDTQYF
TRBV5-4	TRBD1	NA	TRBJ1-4	TGTGCCAGCAAGAGGCAGGGGGCTGGGGGTAATGAAAAACTGTTTTTT	CASKRQGAGGNEKLFF
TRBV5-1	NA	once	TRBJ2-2	TGCGCCAGCACCCGGGCAGGGAACACCGGGGAGCTGTTTTTT	CASTRAGNTGELFF
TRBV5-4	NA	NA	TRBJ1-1	TGTGCCAGCAGCTTGGCGCCAGGTTTTAACACTGAAGCTTTCTTT	CASSLAPGFNTEAFF
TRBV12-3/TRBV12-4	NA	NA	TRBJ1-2	TGTGCCAGCAGTCCCGGAAACTATGGCTACACCTTC	CASSPGNYGYTF
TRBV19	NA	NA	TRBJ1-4	TGTGCCAGTAGTTATGGGGCCAGCGAAAAACTGTTTTTT	CASSYGASEKLFF
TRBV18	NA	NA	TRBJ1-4	TGTGCCAGCTCACCCTATATGACAGGCTCGGGGTCTAATGAAAAACTGTTTTTT	CASSPYMTGSGSNEKLFF
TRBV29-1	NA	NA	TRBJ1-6	TGCAGCGTTGGACTGGGGAATTCACCCCTCCACTTT	CSVGLGNSPLHF
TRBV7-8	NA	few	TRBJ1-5	TGTGCCAGCTCCCGGGACGGCCTGCGACAGCCCCAGCATTTT	CASSRDGLRQPQHF
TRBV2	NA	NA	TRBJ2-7	TGTGCCAGCAGTGTAGGACGCGACAGCCCCTACGAGCAGTACTTC	CASSVGRDSPYEQYF
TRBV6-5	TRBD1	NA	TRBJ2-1	TGTGCCAGCAGTTACATACAGGGGGCAAATGAGCAGTTCTTC	CASSYIQGANEQFF
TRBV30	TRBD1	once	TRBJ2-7	TGTGCCTGGGCTATAACGACTTATGGACAGGGGACGAACGAGCAGTACTTC	CAWAITTYGQGTNEQYF
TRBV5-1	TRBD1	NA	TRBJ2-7	TGCGCCAGCAGCTTGGGTCAGGGGGCGGGCTACGAGCAGTACTTC	CASSLGQGAGYEQYF
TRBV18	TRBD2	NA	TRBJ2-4	TGTGCCAGCTCACCAACTCAGGGAGGGGACATTCAGTACTTC	CASSPTQGGDIQYF
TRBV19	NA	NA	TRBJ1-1	TGTGCCAGTAGCCTCGACAACCGGAACACTGAAGCTTTCTTT	CASSLDNRNTEAFF
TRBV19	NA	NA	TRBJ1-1	TGTGCCAGTAGTATTATGGGGCGAGTTGCTACTGAAGCTTTCTTT	CASSIMGRVATEAFF
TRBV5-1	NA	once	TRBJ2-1	TGCGCCAGCAGCCCGGGGTTTAGTGCCTACAATGAGCAGTTCTTC	CASSPGFSAYNEQFF
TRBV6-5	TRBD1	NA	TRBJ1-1	TGTGCCAGCAGTTACGGGACAGGGGTAAGTGGGACTGAAGCTTTCTTT	CASSYGTGVSGTEAFF